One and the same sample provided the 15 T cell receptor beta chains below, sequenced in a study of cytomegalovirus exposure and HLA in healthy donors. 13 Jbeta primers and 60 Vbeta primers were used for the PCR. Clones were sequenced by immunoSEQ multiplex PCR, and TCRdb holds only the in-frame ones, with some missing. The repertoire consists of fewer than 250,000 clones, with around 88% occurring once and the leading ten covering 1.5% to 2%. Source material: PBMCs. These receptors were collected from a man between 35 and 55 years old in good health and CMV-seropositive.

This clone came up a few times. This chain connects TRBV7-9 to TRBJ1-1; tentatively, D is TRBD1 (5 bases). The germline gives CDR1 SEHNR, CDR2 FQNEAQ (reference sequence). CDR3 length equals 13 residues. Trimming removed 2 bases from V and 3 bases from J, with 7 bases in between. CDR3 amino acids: CASSLQGDTEAFF. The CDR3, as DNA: TGTGCCAGCAGCTTACAAGGGGACACTGAAGCTTTCTTT.

The CDR3 loop is CASSPWGGESRTSELFF. The CDR3 DNA sequence: TGTGCCAGCAGTCCTTGGGGGGGTGAGTCGAGGACTTCCGAGCTGTTTTTT. The chain links TRBV27 to TRBJ2-2; 7 nucleotides agree with TRBD2. CDR1 is MNHEY and CDR2 is SMNVEV in the germline V gene (reference sequence). This CDR3 is built from 17 residues. V was pared by 5 bases and J by 11 bases, with 20 bases of the junction left unmatched.

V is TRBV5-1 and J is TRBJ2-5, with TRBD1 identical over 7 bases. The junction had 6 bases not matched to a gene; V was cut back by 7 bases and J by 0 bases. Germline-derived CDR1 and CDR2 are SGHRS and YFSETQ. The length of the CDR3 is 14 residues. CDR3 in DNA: TGCGCCAGCGGACAGGACAGGTACCAAGAGACCCAGTACTTC. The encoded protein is CASGQDRYQETQYF.

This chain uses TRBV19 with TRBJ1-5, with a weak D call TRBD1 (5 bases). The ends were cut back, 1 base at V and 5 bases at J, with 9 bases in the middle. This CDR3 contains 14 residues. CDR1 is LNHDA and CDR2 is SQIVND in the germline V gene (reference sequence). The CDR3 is CASSIGRDYQPQHF. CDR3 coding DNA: TGTGCCAGTAGTATAGGCAGGGATTATCAGCCCCAGCATTTT.

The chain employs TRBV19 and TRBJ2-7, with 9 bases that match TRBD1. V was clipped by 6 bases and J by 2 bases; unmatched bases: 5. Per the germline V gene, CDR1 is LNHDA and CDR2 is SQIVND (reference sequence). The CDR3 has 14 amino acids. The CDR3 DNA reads TGTGCCAGTAGGACAGGGGGATCGACCTACGAGCAGTACTTC. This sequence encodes CASRTGGSTYEQYF.

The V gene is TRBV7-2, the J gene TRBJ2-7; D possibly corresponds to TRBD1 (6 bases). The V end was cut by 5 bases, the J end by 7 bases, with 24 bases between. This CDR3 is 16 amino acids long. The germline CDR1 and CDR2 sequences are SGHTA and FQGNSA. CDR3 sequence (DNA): TGTGCCAGCAGCCAAGGCCCCTGGGGGCAGGGGAGTGAGCAGTACTTC. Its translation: CASSQGPWGQGSEQYF.

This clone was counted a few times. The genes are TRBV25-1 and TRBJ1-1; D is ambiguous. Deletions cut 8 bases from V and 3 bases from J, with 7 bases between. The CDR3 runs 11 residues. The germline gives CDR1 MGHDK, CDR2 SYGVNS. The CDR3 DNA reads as TGTGCCAGCCGCTATCACACTGAAGCTTTCTTT. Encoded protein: CASRYHTEAFF.

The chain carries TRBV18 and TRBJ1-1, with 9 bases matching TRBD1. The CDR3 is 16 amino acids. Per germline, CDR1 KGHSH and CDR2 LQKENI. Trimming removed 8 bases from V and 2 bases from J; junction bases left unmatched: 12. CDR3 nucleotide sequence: TGTGCCAGCACCCAAACCCCGGGACAGGGTAACACTGAAGCTTTCTTT. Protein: CASTQTPGQGNTEAFF.

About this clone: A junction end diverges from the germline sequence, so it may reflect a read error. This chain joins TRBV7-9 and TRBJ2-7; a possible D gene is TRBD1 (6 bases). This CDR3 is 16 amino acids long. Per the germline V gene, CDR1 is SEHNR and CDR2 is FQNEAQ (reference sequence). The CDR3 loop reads CSSTLTPTGYVGEQYF. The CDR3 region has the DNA TGTTCCAGCACCCTGACCCCCACAGGGTACGTCGGCGAGCAATACTTC.

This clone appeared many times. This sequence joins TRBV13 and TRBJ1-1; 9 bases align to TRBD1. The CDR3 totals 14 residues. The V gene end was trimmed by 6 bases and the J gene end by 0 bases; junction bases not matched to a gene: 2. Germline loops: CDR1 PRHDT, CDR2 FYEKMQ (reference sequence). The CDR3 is CASRTGGMNTEAFF. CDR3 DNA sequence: TGTGCCAGCAGGACAGGGGGTATGAACACTGAAGCTTTCTTT.

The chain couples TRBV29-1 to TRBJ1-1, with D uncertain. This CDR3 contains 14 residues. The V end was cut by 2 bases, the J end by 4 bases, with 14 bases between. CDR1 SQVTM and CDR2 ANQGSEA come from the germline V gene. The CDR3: CSVELSGSGTEAFF. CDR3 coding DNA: TGCAGCGTTGAATTGTCGGGTTCGGGCACTGAAGCTTTCTTT.

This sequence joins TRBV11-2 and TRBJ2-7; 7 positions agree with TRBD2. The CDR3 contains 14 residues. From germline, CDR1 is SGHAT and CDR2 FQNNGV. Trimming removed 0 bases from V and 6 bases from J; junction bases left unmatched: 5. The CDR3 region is CASSLDRVAGEQYF. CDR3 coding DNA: TGTGCCAGCAGCTTAGATCGGGTAGCGGGCGAGCAGTACTTC.

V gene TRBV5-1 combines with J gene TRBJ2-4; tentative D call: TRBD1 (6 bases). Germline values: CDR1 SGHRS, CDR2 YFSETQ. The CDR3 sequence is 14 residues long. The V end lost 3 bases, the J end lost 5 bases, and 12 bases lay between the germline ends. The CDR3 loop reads CASSSGDFENIQYF. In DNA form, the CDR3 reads TGCGCCAGCAGCTCAGGGGATTTTGAAAACATTCAGTACTTC.

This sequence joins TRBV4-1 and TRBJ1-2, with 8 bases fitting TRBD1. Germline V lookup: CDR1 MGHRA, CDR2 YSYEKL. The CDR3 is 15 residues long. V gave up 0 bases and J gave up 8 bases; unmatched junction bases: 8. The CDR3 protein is CASSQDDRGLWGYTF. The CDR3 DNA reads TGCGCCAGCAGCCAAGACGACAGGGGCCTTTGGGGCTACACCTTC.

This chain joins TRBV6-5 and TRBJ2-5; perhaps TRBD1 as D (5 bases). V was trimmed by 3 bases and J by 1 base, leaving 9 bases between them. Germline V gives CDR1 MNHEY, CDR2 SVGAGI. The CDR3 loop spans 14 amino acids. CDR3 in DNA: TGTGCCAGCAGTTATGGAAGGGGCCAAGAGACCCAGTACTTC. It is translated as CASSYGRGQETQYF.